The sequence of this T cell receptor beta chain was determined in a study of response to subunit inactivated influenza vaccine. Study observations and caveats: Authors suggested each seasonal influenza vaccination recruits few new T cells.

This CDR3 comprises 14 residues. The V and J ends lost 4 bases and 10 bases, in that order; junction bases with no gene match: 6. Germline lookup yields CDR1 SGHRS and CDR2 YFSETQ. TCRdb independently ran MiXCR on the RT-PCR reads; one entry per CDR3 protein. The repertoire consists of under 950,000 distinct CDR3 sequences, with 21% occurring once and the leading ten covering 10%. This clonotype was found a few times. What it recognizes is unknown. This TCR derives from a man in his forties or fifties who received an inactivated influenza vaccine. The specimen was PBMCs from blood, collected around 5 days after vaccination. The rearrangement joins TRBV5-1 to TRBJ2-1, with 12 bases identical to TRBD1. The CDR3 sequence: CASSTRDRGQEQFF. CDR3 DNA: TGCGCCAGCAGCACCCGGGACAGGGGGCAGGAGCAGTTCTTC.